The clone carrying this TCR beta chain was observed once. Its matching antigen is unknown. In germline, CDR1 is MGHRA, CDR2 YSYEKL. The CDR3 totals 13 residues. V lost 0 bases and J 9 bases, leaving 12 bases between the germline ends. The source of the sample is a study of radiation and T cells in renal cell carcinoma. Study results and limitations: Top tumor clonotypes rose in blood 2 weeks post-radiation, then contracted.

Only in-frame clones appear in the TCRdb table, and some are missing; sequencing was by immunoSEQ multiplex PCR. The table has just over 95,000 clones, approximately 82% seen once. Time point indicated: blood 4 weeks post-SBRT, at nephrectomy. Treatment denoted: 15 Gy SBRT to primary tumor, nephrectomy 4 weeks later. Nephrectomy followed 15 Gy stereotactic body radiation by 4 weeks. This specimen consisted of blood, obtained from a patient whose treatment included radiotherapy and nephrectomy. The chain links TRBV4-1 to TRBJ2-7; no firm D call. The TCR comes from a man aged 60 to 75 with renal cell carcinoma. The CDR3 here is CASSQDWGGVQYF. CDR3 nucleotides: TGCGCCAGCAGCCAAGATTGGGGTGGTGTGCAGTACTTC.